The 6 T cell receptor beta chains below come from one sample, sequenced in a study of shared clonotypes between healthy human individuals. Only in-frame clones appear in the TCRdb table, and some are missing; sequencing was by immunoSEQ multiplex PCR. The sample contains under 85,000 clones, about 61% of which appear only once. The sample consisted of memory CD8+ T cells sorted from blood. The subset here: CD45RO+ cells pooled with CCR7-negative TemRA cells. These receptors were taken from a man aged 30-40 years in good health.

The chain has TRBV7-9 and TRBJ2-1; 12 bases are shared with TRBD2. Germline V lookup: CDR1 SEHNR, CDR2 FQNEAQ (reference sequence). The CDR3 extends over 15 amino acids. J gave up 8 bases and V 3 bases, and 5 bases lay outside the gene matches. The CDR3 nucleotides read TGTGCCAGCAGCTTCTCTAGCGGGAGGGCCGATGAGCAGTTCTTC. The encoded protein is CASSFSSGRADEQFF.

With regard to this clone: A much larger clone lies one base from this, so it may be a read error. The chain carries TRBV6-4 and TRBJ2-2; D possibly matches TRBD1 or TRBD2 (5 bases each). The length of the CDR3 is 14 residues. Trimming shortened V by 3 bases and J by 0 bases, and 5 bases separated the two germline ends. Germline V CDR1 and CDR2: MRHNA, SNTAGT. CDR3 nucleotide sequence: TGTGCCAGCAGTGAGGGGGCGAACACCGGGGAGCTGTTTTTT. It codes for CASSEGANTGELFF.

The chain carries TRBV7-1 and TRBJ2-1; tentative D call: TRBD2 (5 bases). TRBV7-1 is an ORF, and what it does is uncertain. With 3 bases removed from V and 10 bases from J, the gap between germline ends came to 10 bases. The CDR3 covers 12 residues. CDR3 nucleotides: TGTGCCAGCAGCTCGATAGGAGGCGAGCAGTTCTTC. This codes for CASSSIGGEQFF.

This clone was seen more than once but under ten times. The chain recombines TRBV5-6 with TRBJ1-1, with 7 bases lining up with TRBD1. Germline-derived CDR1 and CDR2 are SGHDT and YYEEEE. CDR3 size: 14 residues. V dropped 3 bases and J dropped 8; count of bases not matched to a gene: 10. CDR3 bases: TGTGCCAGCAGCTCCGGGGGAGGGGGCGCAGAAGCTTTCTTT. Protein sequence: CASSSGGGGAEAFF.

The chain carries TRBV11-2 and TRBJ2-5, with 7 bases identical to TRBD2. CDR1 SGHAT and CDR2 FQNNGV come from the germline V gene. This CDR3 has 16 residues. J was trimmed by 0 bases and V by 1 base; bases with no gene match: 5. The DNA for the CDR3 is TGTGCCAGCAGCTTAGGGAGCGGGGCGTACCAAGAGACCCAGTACTTC. It yields the protein CASSLGSGAYQETQYF.

The genes are TRBV9 and TRBJ1-4, with TRBD1 matching 11 bases. The CDR3 runs to 17 residues. V was clipped by 1 base and J by 4 bases; unmatched bases: 6. Per the germline V gene, CDR1 is SGDLS and CDR2 is YYNGEE. CDR3 region: CASSVRTGGAGNEKLFF. DNA of the CDR3: TGTGCCAGCAGCGTAAGGACAGGGGGCGCTGGTAATGAAAAACTGTTTTTT.